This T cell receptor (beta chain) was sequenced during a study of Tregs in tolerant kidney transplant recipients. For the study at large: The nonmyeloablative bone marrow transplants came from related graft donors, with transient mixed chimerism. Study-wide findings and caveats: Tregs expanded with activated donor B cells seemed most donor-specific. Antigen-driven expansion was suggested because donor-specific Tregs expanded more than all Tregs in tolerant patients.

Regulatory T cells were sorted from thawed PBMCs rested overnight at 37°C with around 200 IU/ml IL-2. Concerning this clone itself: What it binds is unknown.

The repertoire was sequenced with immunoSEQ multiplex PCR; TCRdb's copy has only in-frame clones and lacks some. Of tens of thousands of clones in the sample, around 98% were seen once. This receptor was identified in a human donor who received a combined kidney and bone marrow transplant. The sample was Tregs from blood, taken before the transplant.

The CDR3 protein is CASSLTGEKGTDTQYF. The CDR3 DNA reads as TGTGCCAGCAGCTTAACCGGGGAGAAGGGCACAGATACGCAGTATTTT. The chain couples TRBV7-3 to TRBJ2-3; weak D call: TRBD2 (5 bases). CDR1 is SGHTA, CDR2 FQGTGA, per germline. The CDR3 is 16 amino acids. V was cut by 0 bases and J by 1 base, with 11 bases left in between.